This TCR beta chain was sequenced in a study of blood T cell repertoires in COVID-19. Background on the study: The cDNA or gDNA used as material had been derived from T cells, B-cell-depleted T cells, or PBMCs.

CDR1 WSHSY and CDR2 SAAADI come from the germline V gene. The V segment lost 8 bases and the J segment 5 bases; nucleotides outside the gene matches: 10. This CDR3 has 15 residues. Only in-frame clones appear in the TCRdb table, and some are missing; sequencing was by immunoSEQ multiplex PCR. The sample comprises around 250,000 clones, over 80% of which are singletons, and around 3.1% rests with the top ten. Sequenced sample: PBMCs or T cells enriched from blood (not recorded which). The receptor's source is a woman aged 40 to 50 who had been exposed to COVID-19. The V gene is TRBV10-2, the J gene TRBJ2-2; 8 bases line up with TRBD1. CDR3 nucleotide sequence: TGCGCCAGCTGGACAGGGAAGGGTGGAACCGGGGAGCTGTTTTTT. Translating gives CASWTGKGGTGELFF.